These T cell receptor beta chains were read from a single sample in a study of shared clonotypes between healthy human individuals. The method was immunoSEQ multiplex PCR; TCRdb's version includes in-frame clones alone and lacks a portion of them. Among 2,500,000 or so clones listed, roughly 93% were seen once. Input material: naive CD4+ T cells from PBMCs. The source is a man aged 18 to 29 in good health. Some clones in this sample may be carry-over from other donors' samples. CDR3s include the opening cysteine and the closing phenylalanine or tryptophan. A D gene is named only where the DNA matches it firmly. For some rows the clone size is stated as once, few or many, or as a class when expanded; others skip it.

>TRBJ1-2|few|NA|TRBV9
TGTGCCAGCAGCGTAGATTATACAGCCGCGTTGGGGTATGGCTACACCTTC
CASSVDYTAALGYGYTF
>TRBJ2-2|NA|TRBD1|TRBV4-2
TGTGCCAGCAGCCCCGGACAGGGTGACACCGGGGAGCTGTTTTTT
CASSPGQGDTGELFF
>TRBJ1-1|NA|NA|TRBV23-1
TGCGCCAGCCGATACGACAGCTACGACACTGAAGCTTTCTTT
CASRYDSYDTEAFF
>TRBJ2-1|NA|TRBD2|TRBV28
TGTGCCAGCAGTTACCTAGCGGGAGGGCCCTATGAGCAGTTCTTC
CASSYLAGGPYEQFF
>TRBJ1-5|NA|NA|TRBV5-5
TGTGCCAGCAGCCCCCAGGCAGTGAAGGGCAATCAGCCCCAGCATTTT
CASSPQAVKGNQPQHF
>TRBJ2-7|NA|TRBD1|TRBV28
TGTGCCAGTAACGGTGGAGACAGGGGGTACGAGCAGTACTTC
CASNGGDRGYEQYF
>TRBJ2-6|NA|TRBD1|TRBV14
TGTGCCAGCAGCCCCCGAGACAGGGGCCACTCTGGGGCCAACGTCCTGACTTTC
CASSPRDRGHSGANVLTF
>TRBJ1-6|NA|TRBD1|TRBV28
TGTGCCAGCAACTTCGACAGGGAGAGTTCACCCCTCCACTTT
CASNFDRESSPLHF
>TRBJ1-5|NA|NA|TRBV2
TGTGCCAGCAGTGTAAGACCCGGGGAAACCCAGCATTTT
CASSVRPGETQHF
>TRBJ1-1|NA|NA|TRBV7-2
TGTGCCAGCAGCTTAGCCGGGACAATGCTAAACACTGAAGCTTTCTTT
CASSLAGTMLNTEAFF
>TRBJ1-2|NA|NA|TRBV7-2
TGTGCCAGCAGCCCCCCCCCTTCGGGCCTTGATGGCTACACCTTC
CASSPPPSGLDGYTF
>TRBJ2-4|NA|NA|TRBV6-5
TGTGCCAGCAGGAGACAGGGAGGGAACATTCAGTACTTC
CASRRQGGNIQYF
>TRBJ2-2|once|TRBD1|TRBV18
TGTGCCAGCTCACCACCGACCCTGGGACAGTACACCGGGGAGCTGTTTTTT
CASSPPTLGQYTGELFF
>TRBJ2-1|NA|NA|TRBV5-6
TGTGCCAGCAGCCCGGCTTCCCATGTGGACGTAGGCTCGCAGTTCTTC
CASSPASHVDVGSQFF
>TRBJ2-1|NA|TRBD2|TRBV28
TGTGCCAGCAGTTTAGTGGGACTAGCGGGAGGGGAGCAGTTCTTC
CASSLVGLAGGEQFF
>TRBJ2-5|once|NA|TRBV5-1
TGCGCCAGCCGTACGGACAGCCATCCACAAGAGACCCAGTACTTC
CASRTDSHPQETQYF
>TRBJ1-2|NA|NA|TRBV29-1
TGCAGCGTTGTACCCCTAGGCGGATTAATCTATGGCTACACCTTC
CSVVPLGGLIYGYTF
>TRBJ1-2|NA|NA|TRBV19
TGTGCCAGTAGTCCACGGACAGTAGGAAACTATGGCTACACCTTC
CASSPRTVGNYGYTF
>TRBJ1-4|NA|NA|TRBV28
TGTGCCAGCAGTTTAAGATCAGAAAAACTGTTTTTT
CASSLRSEKLFF
>TRBJ2-7|once|NA|TRBV28
TGTGCCAGCAGTCCGCCCCCTAGAAACGAGCAGTACTTC
CASSPPPRNEQYF
>TRBJ1-4|NA|TRBD1|TRBV25-1
TGTGCCAGCTCGCCCCGGGACAGGGGGGTGGGGACTAATGAAAAACTGTTTTTT
CASSPRDRGVGTNEKLFF
>TRBJ1-1|NA|TRBD1|TRBV30
TGTGCCTGGATATCAGTCAGGGGGCAGAGAGCTTTCTTT
CAWISVRGQRAFF
>TRBJ2-1|NA|NA|TRBV7-2
TGTGCCAGCAGCCTACGGCATGAGCAGTTCTTC
CASSLRHEQFF
>TRBJ1-5|NA|NA|TRBV9
TGTGCCAGCAGCGTCGAAGAGGATCAGCCCCAGCATTTT
CASSVEEDQPQHF
>TRBJ2-1|NA|NA|TRBV11-3
TGTGCCAGCAGCGCCACAGGGTTGTCCTACAATGAGCAGTTCTTC
CASSATGLSYNEQFF
>TRBJ2-7|NA|NA|TRBV28
TGTGCCAGCAGTTTGGCGACAGTGAGTCGGGACGAGCAGTACTTC
CASSLATVSRDEQYF
>TRBJ2-7|NA|NA|TRBV2
TGTGCCAGCACCGTCAGGTCCCCTGAGCAGTACTTC
CASTVRSPEQYF
>TRBJ1-1|NA|NA|TRBV7-2
TGTGCCAGCAGCTCCTTCACTGAAGCTTTCTTT
CASSSFTEAFF
>TRBJ1-1|NA|NA|TRBV7-9
TGTGCCAGCAGCTTGGAGTCAAACACTGAAGCTTTCTTT
CASSLESNTEAFF
>TRBJ2-7|NA|TRBD1|TRBV4-1
TGCGCCAGCAGCCACGGGAAGGACAGGGTTTACAAGCAGTACTTC
CASSHGKDRVYKQYF
>TRBJ2-7|NA|TRBD2|TRBV7-9
TGTGCCAGCAGCTGGGCTAGCGGGAGCTACGAGCAGTACTTC
CASSWASGSYEQYF
>TRBJ2-1|NA|TRBD2|TRBV15
TGTGCCACCAGCAGCAGACTAGTGGCGGGGGATGAGCAGTTCTTC
CATSSRLVAGDEQFF
>TRBJ2-5|few|NA|TRBV20-1
TGCAGTGCTAGAGATCGAGAGACCCAGTACTTC
CSARDRETQYF
>TRBJ1-1|NA|NA|TRBV6-1
TGTGCCAGCAGTGAAGCGTGGGGGGCAGGCACTGAAGCTTTCTTT
CASSEAWGAGTEAFF
>TRBJ2-2|NA|NA|TRBV12-5
TGTGCTAGTGCCCCAAGGCGGAAGAACACCGGGGAGCTGTTTTTT
CASAPRRKNTGELFF
>TRBJ2-3|NA|NA|TRBV25-1
TGTGCCAGCAGTCCTCCCGGTTTCACAGATACGCAGTATTTT
CASSPPGFTDTQYF
>TRBJ2-1|NA|TRBD1|TRBV5-1
TGCGCCAGCAGCCTCTGGACAGGGCCTAATGAGCAGTTCTTC
CASSLWTGPNEQFF
>TRBJ1-1|NA|TRBD1|TRBV15
TGTGCCACCAGCGGCAAAACAGGGGAGGTGAACACTGAAGCTTTCTTT
CATSGKTGEVNTEAFF
>TRBJ2-7|NA|NA|TRBV29-1
TGCAGCGTCTCGGCAGACTCCTACGAGCAGTACTTC
CSVSADSYEQYF
>TRBJ2-4|NA|NA|TRBV5-4
TGTGCCAGCAGCCCAGCCGACGGACCTAAGGACATTCAGTACTTC
CASSPADGPKDIQYF
>TRBJ1-6|NA|NA|TRBV28
TGTGCCAGCAGCATAAACAGGGTACGGGGTTCACCCCTCCACTTT
CASSINRVRGSPLHF
>TRBJ2-5|once|NA|TRBV10-3
TGTGCCATCAGTGAGTCAGGGGTAGTAGAGACCCAGTACTTC
CAISESGVVETQYF
>TRBJ1-2|NA|TRBD1|TRBV7-9
TGTGCCAGCAGCCGGGGACAGAAGATCGGCTACACCTTC
CASSRGQKIGYTF